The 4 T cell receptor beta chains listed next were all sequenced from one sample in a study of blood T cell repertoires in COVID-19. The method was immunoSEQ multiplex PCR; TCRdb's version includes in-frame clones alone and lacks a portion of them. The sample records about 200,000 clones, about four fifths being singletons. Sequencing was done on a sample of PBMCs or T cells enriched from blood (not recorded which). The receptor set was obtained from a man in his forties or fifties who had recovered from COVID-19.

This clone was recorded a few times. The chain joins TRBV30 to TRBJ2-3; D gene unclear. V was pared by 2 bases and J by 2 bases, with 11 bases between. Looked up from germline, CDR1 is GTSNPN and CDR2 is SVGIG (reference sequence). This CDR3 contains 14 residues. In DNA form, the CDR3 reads TGTGCCTGGAGTCGCCAGATGTACACAGATACGCAGTATTTT. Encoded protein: CAWSRQMYTDTQYF.

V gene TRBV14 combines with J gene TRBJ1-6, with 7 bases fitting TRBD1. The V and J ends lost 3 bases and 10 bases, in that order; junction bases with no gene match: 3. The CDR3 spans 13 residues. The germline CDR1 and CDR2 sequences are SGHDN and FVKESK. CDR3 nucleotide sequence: TGTGCCAGCAGCCAGGGACAGCTCTCACCCCTCCACTTT. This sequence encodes CASSQGQLSPLHF.

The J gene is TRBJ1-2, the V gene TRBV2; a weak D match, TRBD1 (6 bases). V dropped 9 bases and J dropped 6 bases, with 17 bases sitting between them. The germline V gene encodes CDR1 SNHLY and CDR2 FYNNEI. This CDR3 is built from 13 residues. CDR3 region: CASDWTEKNGYTF. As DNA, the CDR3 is TGTGCCAGTGATTGGACAGAAAAGAATGGCTACACCTTC.

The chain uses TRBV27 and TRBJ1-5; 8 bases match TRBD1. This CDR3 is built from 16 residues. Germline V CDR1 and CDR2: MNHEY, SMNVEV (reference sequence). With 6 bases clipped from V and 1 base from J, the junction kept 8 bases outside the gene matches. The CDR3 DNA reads TGTGCCAGCAGCTTCGCGCGGGACAGGAGCAATCAGCCCCAGCATTTT. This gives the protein CASSFARDRSNQPQHF.